The rows below give T cell receptor beta chains drawn from one sample of a study of early T cells in non-severe SARS-CoV-2 infection. TCRdb itself ran the 5' RACE reads through MiXCR, one entry per CDR3 protein. This sample has tens of thousands of distinct CDR3 sequences, with 8.5% to 12% found just once. The sequenced material came from whole blood. Receptors were obtained from an adult who was a healthcare worker with PCR-confirmed SARS-CoV-2 infection or an uninfected control (not recorded which). CDR3s include the opening cysteine and the closing phenylalanine or tryptophan. Fields, in order: V gene, clone size, J gene, D gene, CDR3 DNA, CDR3 protein. The D gene is left open where the match is weak. For some rows the clone size is stated as once, few or many, or as a class when expanded; others skip it.

>TRBV3-1|many|TRBJ1-2|TRBD1
TGTGCCAGCAGCCAATTCACAGGGGAACGTGGCTACACCTTC
CASSQFTGERGYTF
>TRBV11-2|many|TRBJ2-1|-
TGTGCCAGCAGCCTAGCCCGGGGTTTTGAGCAGTTCTTC
CASSLARGFEQFF
>TRBV19|many|TRBJ1-5|-
TGTGCCAGTAGTATACCCGGTCAACGGAATCAGCCCCAGCATTTT
CASSIPGQRNQPQHF
>TRBV7-8|many|TRBJ2-7|TRBD2
TGTGCCAGCAGCCGATCCGGGAGGGACTACGAGCAGTACTTC
CASSRSGRDYEQYF
>TRBV6-6|many|TRBJ2-4|-
TGTGCCAGCAGTTACTCAATCGGGACGTCTTCCAAAAACATTCAGTACTTC
CASSYSIGTSSKNIQYF
>TRBV7-2|-|TRBJ1-2|-
TGTGCCAGCAGCTTAGCTCAGGGGAGTTTTGGCTACACCTTC
CASSLAQGSFGYTF
>TRBV4-1|-|TRBJ2-6|-
TGCGCCAGCAGCCAGTCTGGGGCCAACGTCCTGACTTTC
CASSQSGANVLTF
>TRBV2|-|TRBJ2-5|TRBD2
TGTGCCAGCAGAAAAACGGGACTAGCGGGGGTAGAGACCCAGTACTTC
CASRKTGLAGVETQYF
>TRBV19|many|TRBJ2-5|TRBD2
TGTGCCAGTACCCCAGCGGGAGTGGAGACCCAGTACTTC
CASTPAGVETQYF
>TRBV20-1|-|TRBJ2-3|-
TGTAGTGCTAGAGATCCCAGGGGGGCAGATACGCAGTATTTT
CSARDPRGADTQYF
>TRBV5-4|many|TRBJ2-5|TRBD1
TGTGCCAGCAGTCTAAGGACAGGGCCCCTCCAAGAGACCCAGTACTTC
CASSLRTGPLQETQYF
>TRBV10-3|many|TRBJ2-7|TRBD2
TGTGCCATCAGGAAGCGGGAGGCCTCCTACGAGCAGTACTTC
CAIRKREASYEQYF
>TRBV7-9|-|TRBJ1-1|-
TGTGCCAGCAGGTTGGACGGATCGAACACTGAAGCTTTCTTT
CASRLDGSNTEAFF
>TRBV7-2|many|TRBJ2-1|-
TGTGCCAGCAGCTTAGGGGGCTCGCGCTCCTACAATGAGCAGTTCTTC
CASSLGGSRSYNEQFF
>TRBV2|-|TRBJ1-6|-
TGTGCCAGCAGTGAAGGGGGCAGCCAGAATTCACCCCTCCACTTT
CASSEGGSQNSPLHF
>TRBV29-1|-|TRBJ1-1|-
TGCAGCGGGGGACGGCGGGTGAACACTGAAGCTTTCTTT
CSGGRRVNTEAFF
>TRBV7-2|few|TRBJ2-5|TRBD2
TGTGCCAGCAGCTTCTATCCTGTCCTAGGGACTAGCGCCCAGACCCAGTACTTC
CASSFYPVLGTSAQTQYF
>TRBV6-6|-|TRBJ2-7|-
TGTGCCAGCAGGGACCCGGATGAAGAGCAGTACTTC
CASRDPDEEQYF
>TRBV7-9|many|TRBJ2-3|-
TGTGCCAGCAGCTTGGTGGACAGCACAGATACGCAGTATTTT
CASSLVDSTDTQYF
>TRBV11-1|many|TRBJ1-2|-
TGTGCCAGCAGCTTAGATTCGGCAGGGATTGGCTACACCTTC
CASSLDSAGIGYTF
>TRBV5-6|-|TRBJ1-5|-
TGTGCCAGCAGCTTGGAACCGGATCAGCCCCAGCATTTT
CASSLEPDQPQHF
>TRBV5-1|-|TRBJ1-2|-
TGCGCCAGCAGCTTGGGACAGACGGAGGGCTACACCTTC
CASSLGQTEGYTF
>TRBV14|-|TRBJ2-7|TRBD2
TGTGCCAGCAGCCGGACTAGCGGCGCCTACGAGCAGTACTTC
CASSRTSGAYEQYF
>TRBV5-4|few|TRBJ2-7|TRBD2
TGTGCCAGCAGCCGGGGCGGGAGCCACGAGCAGTACTTC
CASSRGGSHEQYF
>TRBV20-1|many|TRBJ2-2|-
TGCAGTGCTAGACGGAGGGACTTATACACCGGGGAGCTGTTTTTT
CSARRRDLYTGELFF
>TRBV6-2/TRBV6-3|-|TRBJ2-7|-
TGTGCCAGCAGAGGGACAAATTACGAGCAGTACTTC
CASRGTNYEQYF